This T cell receptor beta chain was recorded in a study of T cell responses to AZD1222 COVID-19 vaccine. The protocol was immunoSEQ multiplex PCR, while the TCRdb copy is restricted to in-frame clones and leaves out a portion. Here the sample spans approximately 150,000 clones, approximately 94% being singletons. This clone showed up just once. This CDR3 is 12 amino acids long. CDR1 and CDR2 (germline): SQVTM, ANQGSEA. The V segment lost 4 bases and the J segment 11 bases; nucleotides outside the gene matches: 8. The gene calls are TRBV29-1 and TRBJ1-2, with 9 bases lining up with TRBD1. The sequence derives from an adult who received the AZD1222 COVID-19 vaccine. This specimen was peripheral blood, taken 28 days after the second AZD1222 dose. CDR3 protein: CSVGGQGSSYTF. The CDR3 DNA reads as TGCAGCGTTGGAGGACAGGGGAGCAGTTACACCTTC.